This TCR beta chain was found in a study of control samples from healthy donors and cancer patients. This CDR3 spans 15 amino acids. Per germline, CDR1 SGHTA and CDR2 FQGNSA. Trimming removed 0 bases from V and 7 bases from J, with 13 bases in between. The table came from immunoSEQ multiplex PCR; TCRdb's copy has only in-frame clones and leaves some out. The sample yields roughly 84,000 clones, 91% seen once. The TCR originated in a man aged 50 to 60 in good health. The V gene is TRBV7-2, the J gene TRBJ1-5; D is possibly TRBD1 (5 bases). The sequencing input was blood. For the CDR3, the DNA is TGTGCCAGCAGCTTAGCGGCGGGGCTCGCGCAGCCCCAGCATTTT. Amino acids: CASSLAAGLAQPQHF.